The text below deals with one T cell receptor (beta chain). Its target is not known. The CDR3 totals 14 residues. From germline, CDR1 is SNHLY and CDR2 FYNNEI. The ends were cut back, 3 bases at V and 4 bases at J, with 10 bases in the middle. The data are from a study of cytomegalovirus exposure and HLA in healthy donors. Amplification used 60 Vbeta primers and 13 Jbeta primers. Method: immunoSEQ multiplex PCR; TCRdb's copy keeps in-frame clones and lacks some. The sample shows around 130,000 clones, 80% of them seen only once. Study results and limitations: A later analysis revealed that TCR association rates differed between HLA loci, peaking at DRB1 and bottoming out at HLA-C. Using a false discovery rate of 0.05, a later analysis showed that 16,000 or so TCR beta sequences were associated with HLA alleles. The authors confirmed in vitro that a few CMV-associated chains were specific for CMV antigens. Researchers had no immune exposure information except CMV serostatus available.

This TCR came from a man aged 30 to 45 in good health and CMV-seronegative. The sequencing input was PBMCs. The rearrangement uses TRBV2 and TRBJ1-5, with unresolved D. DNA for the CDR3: TGTGCCAGCAGTGACTTGAGGGCTAATCAGCCCCAGCATTTT. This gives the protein CASSDLRANQPQHF.